The 17 T cell receptor beta chains in this list originate from one sample, sequenced in a study of blood T cell repertoires in COVID-19. Generated by immunoSEQ multiplex PCR, the TCRdb table keeps only in-frame clones and is missing some. The sample has about 70,000 clones, 75% to 85% seen once. Source material: peripheral blood. All receptors come from a woman between 55 and 75 years old with acute or convalescent COVID-19.

The chain uses TRBV2 and TRBJ1-4; no clear D gene. The CDR3 is 15 residues long. The germline V gene encodes CDR1 SNHLY and CDR2 FYNNEI. The V end lost 1 base, the J end lost 5 bases, and 11 bases lay between the germline ends. CDR3 sequence reads: CASSEGPGLNEKLFF. CDR3 bases: TGTGCCAGCAGTGAAGGTCCAGGCCTCAATGAAAAACTGTTTTTT.

The rearrangement links TRBV2 to TRBJ2-2; a possible D gene is TRBD2 (6 bases). V dropped 1 base and J dropped 4 bases, with 16 bases sitting between them. This CDR3 spans 17 amino acids. The germline CDR1 and CDR2 sequences are SNHLY and FYNNEI. This CDR3 reads CASSEDTSWRSTGELFF. The DNA for the CDR3 is TGTGCCAGCAGTGAAGACACTAGCTGGCGGAGCACCGGGGAGCTGTTTTTT.

The chain links TRBV7-9 to TRBJ2-2; D remains unclear. The V end lost 6 bases, the J end lost 8 bases, and 7 bases lay between the germline ends. Per the germline V gene, CDR1 is SEHNR and CDR2 is FQNEAQ (reference sequence). The CDR3 consists of 11 residues. The CDR3 nucleotides read TGTGCCAGCAGAACAGATGGGGAGCTGTTTTTT. This sequence encodes CASRTDGELFF.

The rearrangement joins TRBV7-9 to TRBJ2-4; D is uncertain. The CDR3 has 12 residues. Germline loops: CDR1 SEHNR, CDR2 FQNEAQ (reference sequence). V lost 5 bases, J lost 4 bases, and 6 bases lay in between. The CDR3 nucleotides read TGTGCCAGCAGCACCAGGAAAAACATTCAGTACTTC. Encoded protein: CASSTRKNIQYF.

The chain couples TRBV5-1 to TRBJ2-1, with 9 bases matching TRBD2. CDR3 length: 15 amino acids. J lost 6 bases, V lost 2 bases, and 6 bases had no gene match. Germline lookup yields CDR1 SGHRS and CDR2 YFSETQ. CDR3 loop: CASSFGGGGSNEQFF. CDR3 coding DNA: TGCGCCAGCAGCTTTGGCGGGGGGGGAAGCAATGAGCAGTTCTTC.

As DNA, the CDR3 is TGCGCCAGCAGCCTTATACAGGGTACCACCGGGGAGCTGTTTTTT. Its translation is CASSLIQGTTGELFF. This sequence joins TRBV4-1 and TRBJ2-2, with D possibly matching TRBD1 (6 bases). The CDR3 sequence is 15 residues long. CDR1 is MGHRA and CDR2 is YSYEKL in the germline V gene. V lost 4 bases, J lost 4 bases, and 13 bases lay in between.

This clone was found a few times. The chain recombines TRBV29-1 with TRBJ2-5, with a weak D call TRBD2 (5 bases). The CDR3 totals 13 residues. Germline loops: CDR1 SQVTM, CDR2 ANQGSEA. Trimming pared 2 bases from V and 4 bases from J, leaving 11 bases between. The CDR3 region is CSVERGWSETQYF. In nucleotides, the CDR3 is TGCAGCGTTGAACGGGGTTGGTCAGAGACCCAGTACTTC.

This chain joins TRBV7-2 and TRBJ1-2; TRBD1 agrees at 8 bases. The J segment lost 2 bases and the V segment lost 0 bases, leaving 5 bases of the junction unmatched. Germline-derived CDR1 and CDR2 are SGHTA and FQGNSA. The CDR3 is 16 amino acids. The CDR3 region is CASSLAQGAQNYGYTF. The CDR3 coding sequence is TGTGCCAGCAGCTTAGCGCAGGGGGCGCAGAACTATGGCTACACCTTC.

The V gene is TRBV30, the J gene TRBJ1-1; TRBD1 might be the D (5 bases). Deletions cut 2 bases from V and 9 bases from J, with 13 bases between. The CDR3 is made up of 12 amino acids. The germline gives CDR1 GTSNPN, CDR2 SVGIG (reference sequence). This CDR3 reads CAWSSAGPKAFF. In DNA form, the CDR3 reads TGTGCCTGGAGTTCGGCGGGACCTAAAGCTTTCTTT.

The rearrangement links TRBV24-1 to TRBJ2-5, with 12 bases matching TRBD2. In germline, CDR1 is KGHDR, CDR2 SFDVKD. V lost 1 base to trimming and J lost 4 bases; unmatched junction nucleotides: 3. This CDR3 region has 16 residues. Written as DNA, the CDR3 is TGTGCCACCAGTGATTTTTCTAGCGGGGGGGGAGAGACCCAGTACTTC. Protein product: CATSDFSSGGGETQYF.

This chain connects TRBV5-1 to TRBJ2-2; TRBD1 agrees at 10 bases. Germline lookup yields CDR1 SGHRS and CDR2 YFSETQ. V dropped 4 bases and J dropped 4; count of bases not matched to a gene: 7. CDR3 length equals 16 residues. CDR3: CASSPMGQGPTGELFF. In DNA form, the CDR3 reads TGCGCCAGCAGCCCTATGGGACAGGGGCCCACCGGGGAGCTGTTTTTT.

CDR3: CASSTQGRAFF. CDR3 nucleotides: TGTGCCAGTAGTACCCAGGGGCGGGCTTTCTTT. The V call is TRBV19, the J call TRBJ1-1; possible D gene TRBD1, 6 bases. Looked up from germline, CDR1 is LNHDA and CDR2 is SQIVND (reference sequence). CDR3 length: 11 residues. Deletions cut 4 bases from V and 11 bases from J, with 11 bases between. Complete variable domain (other parts from reference TRBV19 and TRBJ1-1): DGGITQSPKYLFRKEGQNVTLSCEQNLNHDAMYWYRQDPGQGLRLIYYSQIVNDFQKGDIAEGYSVSREKKESFPLTVTSAQKNPTAFYLCASSTQGRAFFGQGTRLTVV.

V usage is TRBV5-1 and J usage is TRBJ1-2; D not resolved. The CDR3 is made up of 15 amino acids. V was pared by 0 bases and J by 4 bases, with 13 bases between. Germline lookup yields CDR1 SGHRS and CDR2 YFSETQ. The CDR3 loop reads CASSLAGGSGYGYTF. CDR3 DNA sequence: TGCGCCAGCAGCTTGGCCGGAGGGTCAGGCTATGGCTACACCTTC.

This chain connects TRBV5-1 to TRBJ2-3; 10 positions agree with TRBD2. This CDR3 is built from 16 residues. The V gene end was trimmed by 4 bases and the J gene end by 4 bases; junction bases not matched to a gene: 9. Germline loops: CDR1 SGHRS, CDR2 YFSETQ. The CDR3 spells CASSPIAGGSADTQYF. The CDR3, as DNA: TGCGCCAGCAGCCCAATAGCGGGGGGCAGCGCAGATACGCAGTATTTT.

V and J are TRBV6-5 and TRBJ2-1; the D is unclear. Germline V gives CDR1 MNHEY, CDR2 SVGAGI. V lost 8 bases to trimming and J lost 6 bases, with 20 bases between them. The CDR3 runs to 15 residues. CDR3 region: CASSNPDRRINEQFF. The CDR3, as DNA: TGTGCCAGCTCCAACCCGGATAGGAGAATCAATGAGCAGTTCTTC.

This chain joins TRBV5-6 and TRBJ2-3; possibly TRBD2 for D (5 bases). Germline CDR1 and CDR2: SGHDT and YYEEEE. The CDR3 has 14 residues. Deletions cut 0 bases from V and 4 bases from J, with 9 bases between. CDR3 sequence reads: CASSLGRAADTQYF. As DNA, the CDR3 is TGTGCCAGCAGCTTGGGGCGGGCGGCAGATACGCAGTATTTT.

Here the CDR3 reads CATLTSAGNEKLFF. The CDR3 nucleotides read TGTGCCACCTTAACATCGGCAGGGAATGAAAAACTGTTTTTT. The chain uses TRBV15 and TRBJ1-4; maybe TRBD1 (5 bases). Germline assignment: CDR1 LNHNV and CDR2 YYDKDF (reference sequence). The CDR3 consists of 14 residues. Trimming stripped 8 bases from V and 5 bases from J, with 15 bases between. Variable domain in full (rest from reference TRBV15 and TRBJ1-4): DAMVIQNPRYQVTQFGKPVTLSCSQTLNHNVMYWYQQKSSQAPKLLFHYYDKDFNNEADTPDNFQSRRPNTSFCFLDIRSPGLGDTAMYLCATLTSAGNEKLFFGSGTQLSVL.